This T cell receptor (beta chain) was observed in a study of blood T cell repertoires in COVID-19. Germline-derived CDR1 and CDR2 are SGHTA and FQGTGA. V lost 5 bases and J lost 9; bases outside the gene matches: 3. CDR3 size: 13 residues. TCRdb keeps only in-frame clones here, not all; method: immunoSEQ multiplex PCR. The sample has some 170,000 clones, about 88% seen once. This clonotype originated in a human donor with acute COVID-19. The donor label of this sample is uncertain. What was sequenced was PBMCs or T cells enriched from blood (not recorded which). The genes are TRBV7-3 and TRBJ2-1; 11 bases match TRBD2. The CDR3 spells CASSIAGGLEQFF. CDR3 DNA: TGTGCCAGCAGCATAGCGGGGGGGCTTGAGCAGTTCTTC.